This T cell receptor beta chain originates from a study of T cells in Graves' hyperthyroidism and ophthalmopathy. RNA transcripts provided the source from which TCR beta CDR3 regions were amplified. TCR CDR3 regions were first amplified by RT-PCR with HTBI primers. One entry per CDR3 protein, called by TCRdb with MiXCR from the multiplex PCR reads. The table includes roughly 520,000 distinct CDR3 sequences, approximately 24% detected once. Per germline, CDR1 SGHVS and CDR2 FQNEAQ. V was trimmed by 1 base and J by 5 bases, leaving 8 bases between them. The CDR3 extends over 13 amino acids. What was sequenced was blood. This chain joins TRBV7-8 and TRBJ1-2; D gene unclear. This clonotype was obtained from a woman aged 30 to 39 with Graves' ophthalmopathy. The CDR3 reads CASSLGRRYGYTF. CDR3 nucleotide sequence: TGTGCCAGCAGCTTAGGCCGTCGGTATGGCTACACCTTC.